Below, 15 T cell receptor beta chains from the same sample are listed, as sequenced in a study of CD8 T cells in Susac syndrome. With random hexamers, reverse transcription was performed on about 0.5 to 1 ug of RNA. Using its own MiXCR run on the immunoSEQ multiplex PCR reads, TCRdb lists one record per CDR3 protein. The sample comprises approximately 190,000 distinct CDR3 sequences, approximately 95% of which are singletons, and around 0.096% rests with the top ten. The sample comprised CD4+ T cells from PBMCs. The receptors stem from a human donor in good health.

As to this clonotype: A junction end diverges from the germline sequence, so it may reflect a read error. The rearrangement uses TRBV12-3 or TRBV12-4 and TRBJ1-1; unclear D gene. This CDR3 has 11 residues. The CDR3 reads CASSLSGKLLF. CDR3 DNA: TGTGCCAGCAGTTTGTCCGGAAAGCTTCTCTTT.

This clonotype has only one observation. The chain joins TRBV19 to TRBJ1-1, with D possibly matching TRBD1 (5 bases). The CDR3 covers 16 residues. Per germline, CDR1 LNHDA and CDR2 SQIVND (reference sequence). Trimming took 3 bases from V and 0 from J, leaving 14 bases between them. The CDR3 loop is CASSIPPGGVNTEAFF. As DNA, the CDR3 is TGTGCCAGTAGTATTCCACCGGGAGGGGTGAACACTGAAGCTTTCTTT.

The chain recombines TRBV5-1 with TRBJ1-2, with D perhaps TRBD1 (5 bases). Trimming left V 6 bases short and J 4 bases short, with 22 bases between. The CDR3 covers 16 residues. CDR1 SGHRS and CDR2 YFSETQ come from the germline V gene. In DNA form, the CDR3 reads TGCGCCAGCACAAGAACCGGGCCACAGGCCTCCTATGGCTACACCTTC. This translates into CASTRTGPQASYGYTF. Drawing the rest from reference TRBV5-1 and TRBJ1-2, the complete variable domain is KAGVTQTPRYLIKTRGQQVTLSCSPISGHRSVSWYQQTPGQGLQFLFEYFSETQRNKGNFPGRFSGRQFSNSRSEMNVSTLELGDSALYLCASTRTGPQASYGYTFGSGTRLTVV.

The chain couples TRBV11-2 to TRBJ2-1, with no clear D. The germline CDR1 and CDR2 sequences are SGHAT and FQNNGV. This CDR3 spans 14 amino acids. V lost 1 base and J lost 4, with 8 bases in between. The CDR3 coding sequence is TGTGCCAGCAGCTTAGTATCCGGTTACAATGAGCAGTTCTTC. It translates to CASSLVSGYNEQFF. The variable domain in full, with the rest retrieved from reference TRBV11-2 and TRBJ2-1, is EAGVAQSPRYKIIEKRQSVAFWCNPISGHATLYWYQQILGQGPKLLIQFQNNGVVDDSQLPKDRFSAERLKGVDSTLKIQPAKLEDSAVYLCASSLVSGYNEQFFGPGTRLTVL.

CDR3 region: CASSMGWGNQPQHF. CDR3 bases: TGTGCCAGTAGTATGGGATGGGGGAATCAGCCCCAGCATTTT. This rearrangement joins TRBV19 to TRBJ1-5; maybe TRBD1 (5 bases). The V gene's germline CDR1 is LNHDA and CDR2 SQIVND (reference sequence). V shed 3 bases and J shed 4 bases, with 10 bases lying between them. The CDR3 spans 14 residues.

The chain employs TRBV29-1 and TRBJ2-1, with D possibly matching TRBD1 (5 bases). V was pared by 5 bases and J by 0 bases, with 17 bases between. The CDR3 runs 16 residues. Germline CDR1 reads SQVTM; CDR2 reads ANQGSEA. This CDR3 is CSVPERGVGSYNEQFF. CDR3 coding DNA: TGCAGCGTTCCTGAAAGGGGCGTCGGCTCCTACAATGAGCAGTTCTTC.

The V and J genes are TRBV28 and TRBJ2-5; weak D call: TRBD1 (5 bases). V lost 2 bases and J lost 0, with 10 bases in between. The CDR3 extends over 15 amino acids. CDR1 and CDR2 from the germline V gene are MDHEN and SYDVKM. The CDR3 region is CASSLRQGYQETQYF. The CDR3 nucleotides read TGTGCCAGCAGTTTAAGGCAGGGCTACCAAGAGACCCAGTACTTC. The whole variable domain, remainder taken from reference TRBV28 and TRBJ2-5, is DVKVTQSSRYLVKRTGEKVFLECVQDMDHENMFWYRQDPGLGLRLIYFSYDVKMKEKGDIPEGYSVSREKKERFSLILESASTNQTSMYLCASSLRQGYQETQYFGPGTRLLVL.

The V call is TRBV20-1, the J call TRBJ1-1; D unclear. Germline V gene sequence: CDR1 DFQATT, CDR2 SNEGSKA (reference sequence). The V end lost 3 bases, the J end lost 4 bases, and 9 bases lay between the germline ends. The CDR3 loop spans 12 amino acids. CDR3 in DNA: TGCAGTGCTAGCGACCCGTTCACTGAAGCTTTCTTT. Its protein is CSASDPFTEAFF.

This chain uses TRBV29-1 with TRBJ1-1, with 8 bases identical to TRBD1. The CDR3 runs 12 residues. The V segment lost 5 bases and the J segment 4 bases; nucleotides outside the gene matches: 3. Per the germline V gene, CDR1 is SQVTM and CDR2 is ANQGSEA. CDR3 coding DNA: TGCAGCGTTCTCGGACAGGGCACTGAAGCTTTCTTT. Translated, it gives CSVLGQGTEAFF.

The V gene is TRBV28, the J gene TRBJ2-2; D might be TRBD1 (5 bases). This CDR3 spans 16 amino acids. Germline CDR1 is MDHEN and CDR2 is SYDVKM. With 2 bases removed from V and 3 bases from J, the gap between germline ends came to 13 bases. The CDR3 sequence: CASSLQGVYDTGELFF. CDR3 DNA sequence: TGTGCCAGCAGTTTACAGGGTGTCTACGACACCGGGGAGCTGTTTTTT.

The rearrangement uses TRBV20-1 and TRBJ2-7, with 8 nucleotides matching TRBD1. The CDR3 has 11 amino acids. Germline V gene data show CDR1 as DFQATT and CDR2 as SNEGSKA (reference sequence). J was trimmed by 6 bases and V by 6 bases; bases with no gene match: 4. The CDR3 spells CSAYGTGEQYV. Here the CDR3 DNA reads TGCAGTGCCTACGGGACAGGCGAGCAGTACGTC.

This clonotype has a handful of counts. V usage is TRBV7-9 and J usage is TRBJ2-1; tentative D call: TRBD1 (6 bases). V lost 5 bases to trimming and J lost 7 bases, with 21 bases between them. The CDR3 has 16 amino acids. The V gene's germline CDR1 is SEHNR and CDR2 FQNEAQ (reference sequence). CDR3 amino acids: CASSVQDWTVPNEQFF. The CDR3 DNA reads TGTGCCAGCAGCGTACAAGATTGGACAGTACCAAATGAGCAGTTCTTC.

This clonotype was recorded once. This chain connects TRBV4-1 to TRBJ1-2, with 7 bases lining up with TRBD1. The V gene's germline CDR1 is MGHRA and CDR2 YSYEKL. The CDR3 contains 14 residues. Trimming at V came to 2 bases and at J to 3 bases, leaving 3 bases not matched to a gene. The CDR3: CASSQTGTDYGYTF. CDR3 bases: TGCGCCAGCAGCCAAACAGGGACAGACTATGGCTACACCTTC.

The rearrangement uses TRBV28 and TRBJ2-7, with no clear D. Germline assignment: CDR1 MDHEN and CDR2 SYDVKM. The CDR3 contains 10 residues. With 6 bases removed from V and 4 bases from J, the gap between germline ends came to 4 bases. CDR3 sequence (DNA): TGTGCCAGCAGGATGTACGAGCAGTACGTC. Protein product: CASRMYEQYV.

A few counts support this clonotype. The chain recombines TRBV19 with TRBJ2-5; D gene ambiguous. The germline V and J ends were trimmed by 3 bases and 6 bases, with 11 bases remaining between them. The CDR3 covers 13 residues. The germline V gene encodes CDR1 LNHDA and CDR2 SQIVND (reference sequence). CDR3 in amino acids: CASSIGLGQTQYF. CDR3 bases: TGTGCCAGTAGTATTGGGTTAGGCCAGACCCAGTACTTC. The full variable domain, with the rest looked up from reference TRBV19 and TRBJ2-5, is DGGITQSPKYLFRKEGQNVTLSCEQNLNHDAMYWYRQDPGQGLRLIYYSQIVNDFQKGDIAEGYSVSREKKESFPLTVTSAQKNPTAFYLCASSIGLGQTQYFGPGTRLLVL.